The present entry profiles one T cell receptor (beta chain) with its context. The antigen remains unidentified. Germline CDR1 is SGHTS and CDR2 is YDEGEE. The CDR3 length is 16 residues. V shed 5 bases and J 3 bases; nucleotides not matched to a gene: 6. The data were taken from a study of cytomegalovirus exposure and HLA in healthy donors. For the study at large: The Caucasian-associated ancestry cluster held roughly 81% of roughly 400 genotyped donors.

Overall study findings and caveats: An analysis done earlier found most TCR beta V segments productive about 90% or about 30% of the time. Most TCRs appeared rarely, but some public TCRs recurred in many donors. Per published accounts, TCR beta sequences correctly predicted the HLA-A and HLA-B alleles of most subjects.

PCR was performed using 60 Vbeta and 13 Jbeta primers. Here immunoSEQ multiplex PCR was the method, and the copy in TCRdb shows in-frame clones only, minus some. The table shows about 120,000 clones, with around three quarters occurring only once. This TCR was sampled from a man aged 25 to 40 in good health and CMV-seropositive. V usage is TRBV5-8 and J usage is TRBJ2-7, with TRBD2 identical over 15 bases. Sequencing was done on a sample of PBMCs. CDR3: CASRGTSGGQGYEQYF. CDR3 bases: TGTGCCAGCAGAGGGACTAGCGGGGGGCAAGGCTACGAGCAGTACTTC.